A selection of T cell receptor beta chains follows, all from one sample in a study of blood T cell repertoires in COVID-19. TCRdb's table, derived via immunoSEQ multiplex PCR, lists solely in-frame clones and lacks some. The sample holds hundreds of thousands of clones; about 85% are singletons and the top ten take 10% to 15%. The sequenced material came from peripheral blood. Receptors were obtained from a woman younger than 30 who had recovered from COVID-19. The CDR3 runs from the conserved cysteine through the conserved F or W. The order of the fields is clone size, J gene, D gene, V gene, CDR3 DNA, CDR3 protein. D genes are given only for firm matches. Only some rows state a clone size, as once, few, many or a class for expanded clones.

.,TRBJ2-3,.,TRBV11-3,TGTGCCAGCAGTTCCCTCACAGATACGCAGTATTTT,CASSSLTDTQYF
.,TRBJ2-1,TRBD2,TRBV7-2,TGTGCCAGCAGCTTCAGCCGGACTAGCGGCAATGAGCAGTTCTTC,CASSFSRTSGNEQFF
.,TRBJ2-3,TRBD2,TRBV28,TGTGCCAGCAGTTTTTGGCTAGCGGGTAGCCCTAGCACAGATACGCAGTATTTT,CASSFWLAGSPSTDTQYF
.,TRBJ2-1,.,TRBV27,TGTGCCAGCAGTTTAGTTTCAACTCTCTACAATGAGCAGTTCTTC,CASSLVSTLYNEQFF
.,TRBJ2-5,.,TRBV5-5,TGTGCCAGCAGTCAGTTCCAAGAGACCCAGTACTTC,CASSQFQETQYF
.,TRBJ2-7,TRBD2,TRBV27,TGTGCCAGCAAATCTAGCGGGAACGAGCAGTACTTC,CASKSSGNEQYF
.,TRBJ1-1,.,TRBV6-5,TGTGCCAGCAGGGTATGGCCCACTGAAGCTTTCTTT,CASRVWPTEAFF
.,TRBJ2-1,TRBD2,TRBV5-1,TGCGCCAGCGGACCGGGACTAGCGATTAATGAGCAGTTCTTC,CASGPGLAINEQFF
.,TRBJ1-5,.,TRBV19,TGTGCCAGTAGTATAGGAGGGTATCAGCCCCAGCATTTT,CASSIGGYQPQHF
few,TRBJ1-4,.,TRBV18,TGTGCCAGCTCACCCAACCCCAGCTACCGGGTCCTTAATGAAAAACTGTTTTTT,CASSPNPSYRVLNEKLFF
.,TRBJ1-1,TRBD1,TRBV29-1,TGCAGCGTTGATCGGACAGGGATAAACACTGAAGCTTTCTTT,CSVDRTGINTEAFF
.,TRBJ2-3,.,TRBV13,TGTGCCAGCGATACAGGGAACACAGATACGCAGTATTTT,CASDTGNTDTQYF